Listed below are T cell receptor beta chains from one sample, sequenced in a study of cytotoxic CD8 clonotypes in ibrutinib-treated CLL. Using immunoSEQ multiplex PCR, the repertoire was profiled, and TCRdb retains in-frame clones only, with some absent. This sample has approximately 140,000 clones, with approximately 90% found just once. The material was PBMCs, obtained after 12 months of ibrutinib treatment. These receptors came from a human donor with chronic lymphocytic leukemia. Each CDR3 is given with its conserved first and last residue. The order of the fields is CDR3 protein, CDR3 DNA, J gene, V gene, clone size, D gene. A D gene is named only where the DNA matches it firmly. Size tells how often a clone was seen (once, few, many) or the class of an expanded clone, and some rows leave it out.

CDR3: CATRPAQGNTEAFF
DNA: TGTGCCACCCGTCCGGCACAGGGGAACACTGAAGCTTTCTTT
J: TRBJ1-1
V: TRBV15
size: .
D: .

CDR3: CSARSTDTQYF
DNA: TGCAGTGCTAGAAGCACAGATACGCAGTATTTT
J: TRBJ2-3
V: TRBV20-1
size: .
D: .

CDR3: CASGQEMIEAFF
DNA: TGTGCCAGCGGACAGGAAATGATTGAAGCTTTCTTT
J: TRBJ1-1
V: TRBV28
size: few
D: TRBD1

CDR3: CASSPLNERGREQFF
DNA: TGTGCCAGCAGCCCTTTAAACGAGAGAGGGCGTGAGCAGTTCTTC
J: TRBJ2-1
V: TRBV6-5
size: .
D: .

CDR3: CAWTLPPGANVLTF
DNA: TGTGCCTGGACTTTGCCTCCTGGGGCCAACGTCCTGACTTTC
J: TRBJ2-6
V: TRBV30
size: .
D: .

CDR3: CASSAGLAIAETQYF
DNA: TGTGCCAGCAGCGCGGGACTAGCGATTGCGGAGACCCAGTACTTC
J: TRBJ2-5
V: TRBV7-9
size: once
D: TRBD2

CDR3: CATGPDDYGYTF
DNA: TGTGCCACCGGCCCCGATGACTATGGCTACACCTTC
J: TRBJ1-2
V: TRBV6-1
size: .
D: .

CDR3: CASSPALLVSYNEQFF
DNA: TGCGCCAGCAGTCCTGCCCTACTAGTATCCTACAATGAGCAGTTCTTC
J: TRBJ2-1
V: TRBV10-1
size: .
D: .

CDR3: CASSLPEGYKETQYF
DNA: TGTGCCAGCAGCTTACCGGAAGGATACAAAGAGACCCAGTACTTC
J: TRBJ2-5
V: TRBV7-9
size: .
D: .

CDR3: CASSGRAQPQHF
DNA: TGTGCCAGCAGTGGAAGGGCGCAGCCCCAGCATTTT
J: TRBJ1-5
V: TRBV28
size: .
D: .

CDR3: CASSHQGWGETQYF
DNA: TGTGCCAGCAGCCACCAGGGTTGGGGGGAGACCCAGTACTTC
J: TRBJ2-5
V: TRBV13
size: .
D: .

CDR3: CASSLQGGTNEKLFF
DNA: TGTGCCAGCTCACTGCAGGGGGGCACTAATGAAAAACTGTTTTTT
J: TRBJ1-4
V: TRBV18
size: .
D: TRBD1

CDR3: CASSPAANTEAFF
DNA: TGTGCCAGCAGCCCTGCTGCCAACACTGAAGCTTTCTTT
J: TRBJ1-1
V: TRBV5-4
size: .
D: .

CDR3: CAYKGQGNQPQHF
DNA: TGTGCCTACAAAGGACAGGGGAATCAGCCCCAGCATTTT
J: TRBJ1-5
V: TRBV28
size: .
D: TRBD1

CDR3: CASSTTGGWTGANNEQFF
DNA: TGTGCCAGCAGCACCACGGGGGGGTGGACAGGGGCCAACAATGAGCAGTTCTTC
J: TRBJ2-1
V: TRBV7-8
size: .
D: .

CDR3: CASSHRSTSVETQYF
DNA: TGTGCCAGCAGCCACCGCTCAACTAGCGTAGAGACCCAGTACTTC
J: TRBJ2-5
V: TRBV13
size: .
D: TRBD2

CDR3: CASSFIGTDTQYF
DNA: TGTGCCAGCAGCTTTATAGGCACAGATACGCAGTATTTT
J: TRBJ2-3
V: TRBV7-9
size: .
D: .

CDR3: CASSLVPGQVYTDTQYF
DNA: TGTGCCAGCAGCTTAGTGCCGGGACAGGTATACACAGATACGCAGTATTTT
J: TRBJ2-3
V: TRBV7-9
size: .
D: TRBD1

CDR3: CASRPTGFDYGYTF
DNA: TGTGCCAGCAGGCCGACAGGTTTCGACTATGGCTACACCTTC
J: TRBJ1-2
V: TRBV6-6
size: .
D: .

CDR3: CASSELGDLSYNEQFF
DNA: TGTGCCAGCAGTGAATTGGGGGATCTCTCCTACAATGAGCAGTTCTTC
J: TRBJ2-1
V: TRBV2
size: .
D: .

CDR3: CAGSSLVPDTQYF
DNA: TGTGCCGGGTCTAGCTTGGTACCAGATACGCAGTATTTT
J: TRBJ2-3
V: TRBV30
size: .
D: .

CDR3: CASSQDLTGAGNTIYF
DNA: TGTGCCAGCAGCCAAGATTTGACAGGGGCGGGAAACACCATATATTTT
J: TRBJ1-3
V: TRBV14
size: .
D: TRBD1

CDR3: CASSLARGYSYEQYF
DNA: TGTGCCAGCAGCTTAGCGAGGGGGTACTCCTACGAGCAGTACTTC
J: TRBJ2-7
V: TRBV7-2
size: .
D: .

CDR3: CASSFLMDNEQFF
DNA: TGTGCCAGCAGCTTCCTAATGGACAATGAGCAGTTCTTC
J: TRBJ2-1
V: TRBV7-9
size: .
D: .

CDR3: CAGGSTYNEQFF
DNA: TGTGCTGGCGGGAGCACCTACAATGAGCAGTTCTTC
J: TRBJ2-1
V: TRBV6-1
size: .
D: TRBD2